The 19 T cell receptor beta chains presented below share a single source sample, sequenced in a study of blood T cell repertoires in COVID-19. Assay used: immunoSEQ multiplex PCR; TCRdb lists only in-frame clones, some missing. The table lists nearly 25,000 clones, under 90% of them singletons. Sequenced material: peripheral blood. The receptors derive from a man in his 70s with acute or convalescent COVID-19.

This clone showed up just once. J is TRBJ2-2 and V is TRBV4-3; 11 nucleotides agree with TRBD2. CDR3 size: 16 residues. Germline V lookup: CDR1 LGHNA, CDR2 YSLEER. Trimming cost V 6 bases and J 4 bases; bases outside gene matches: 7. In DNA form, the CDR3 reads TGCGCCAGCAGACCCGGACTAGCGGGCTTCACCGGGGAGCTGTTTTTT. Translated, it gives CASRPGLAGFTGELFF.

The chain joins TRBV11-3 to TRBJ2-7, with D tentatively TRBD2 (5 bases). Germline values: CDR1 SGHNT, CDR2 YENEEA. CDR3 length: 16 amino acids. V was shortened by 1 base and J by 0 bases, with 13 bases between the two germline ends. Here the CDR3 DNA reads TGTGCCAGCAGCTTAGGGGTTGGTGGGAGCTCCTACGAGCAGTACTTC. Encoded protein: CASSLGVGGSSYEQYF.

The V call is TRBV6-2 or TRBV6-3, the J call TRBJ2-7, with 8 bases lining up with TRBD2. V gave up 5 bases and J gave up 3 bases; unmatched junction bases: 9. The CDR3 extends over 15 amino acids. Germline V gives CDR1 MNHEY, CDR2 SVGEGT. CDR3 in amino acids: CASSPLGLANYEQYF. CDR3 bases: TGTGCCAGCAGTCCCCTAGGACTAGCCAACTACGAGCAGTACTTC.

V is TRBV19 and J is TRBJ1-2; tentative D call: TRBD1 (6 bases). Germline-derived CDR1 and CDR2 are LNHDA and SQIVND (reference sequence). This CDR3 contains 13 residues. V was shortened by 6 bases and J by 3 bases, with 11 bases between the two germline ends. The CDR3 nucleotides read TGTGCCAGTAGGGCAGGGGTGGACTATGGCTACACCTTC. Translated, it gives CASRAGVDYGYTF.

The chain employs TRBV6-2 or TRBV6-3 and TRBJ2-1; tentative D call: TRBD1 (5 bases). Between the trimmed V and J ends, which lost 6 bases and 1 base, there was a span of 16 bases. Germline V gene data show CDR1 as MNHEY and CDR2 as SVGEGT. The CDR3 runs 16 residues. CDR3 amino acids: CASSSLRGGSYNEQFF. The DNA for the CDR3 is TGTGCCAGCAGCAGCCTTAGGGGCGGATCCTACAATGAGCAGTTCTTC.

V and J are TRBV4-3 and TRBJ2-5, with 13 bases matching TRBD2. J gave up 5 bases and V 2 bases, and 8 bases lay outside the gene matches. CDR3 size: 17 residues. Germline V gives CDR1 LGHNA, CDR2 YSLEER. The CDR3 bases are TGCGCCAGCAGCCAAAAAACGACTAGCGGGAGGCCGGAGACCCAGTACTTC. This sequence encodes CASSQKTTSGRPETQYF.

The chain carries TRBV2 and TRBJ1-2, with D possibly being TRBD1 (6 bases). V lost 3 bases and J lost 1, with 12 bases in between. The CDR3 covers 15 residues. Germline assignment: CDR1 SNHLY and CDR2 FYNNEI. The CDR3 protein is CASSDGGRSNYGYTF. In nucleotides, the CDR3 is TGTGCCAGCAGTGATGGGGGCAGGAGTAACTATGGCTACACCTTC.

The rearrangement uses TRBV4-1 and TRBJ2-1, with 8 bases identical to TRBD2. CDR1 is MGHRA, CDR2 YSYEKL, per germline. The ends lost 0 bases at V and 9 bases at J; junction bases unmatched: 4. This CDR3 region has 14 residues. CDR3 bases: TGCGCCAGCAGCCAAGATAGGAGCGGGGGTGAGCAGTTCTTC. Amino acids: CASSQDRSGGEQFF.

The chain is built from TRBV5-6 and TRBJ2-5; possible D gene TRBD2, 6 bases. CDR1 is SGHDT, CDR2 YYEEEE, per germline. The V end lost 5 bases, the J end lost 3 bases, and 20 bases lay between the germline ends. The CDR3 is 16 amino acids. The CDR3 loop is CASRLVGGYTKETQYF. Written as DNA, the CDR3 is TGTGCCAGCAGGCTTGTGGGGGGTTATACCAAAGAGACCCAGTACTTC.

This rearrangement joins TRBV5-1 to TRBJ1-1; perhaps TRBD1 as D (5 bases). In germline, CDR1 is SGHRS, CDR2 YFSETQ. The CDR3 extends over 13 amino acids. Trimming removed 4 bases at V and 1 base at J, with 8 bases between. The CDR3 region is CASSPTGNTEAFF. Here the CDR3 DNA reads TGCGCCAGCAGCCCCACAGGGAACACTGAAGCTTTCTTT.

This chain links TRBV7-8 with TRBJ2-1; tentative D call: TRBD2 (5 bases). Germline V gene lookup returns CDR1 SGHVS and CDR2 FQNEAQ. The CDR3 covers 14 residues. V lost 5 bases and J 8 bases, leaving 16 bases between the germline ends. CDR3 nucleotides: TGTGCCAGCAGCGCCGGTGCGGGCCAAGATGAGCAGTTCTTC. Translated, it gives CASSAGAGQDEQFF. Full variable domain (remainder filled in from reference TRBV7-8 and TRBJ2-1): GAGVSQSPRYKVAKRGQDVALRCDPISGHVSLFWYQQALGQGPEFLTYFQNEAQLDKSGLPSDRFFAERPEGSVSTLKIQRTQQEDSAVYLCASSAGAGQDEQFFGPGTRLTVL.

This chain links TRBV7-2 with TRBJ2-7; 8 positions match TRBD2. Germline V gene lookup returns CDR1 SGHTA and CDR2 FQGNSA. Trimming cost V 5 bases and J 1 base; bases outside gene matches: 1. This CDR3 is built from 13 residues. The CDR3 coding sequence is TGTGCCAGCAGCAAGCGGGGGTCCTACGAGCAGTACTTC. Its protein is CASSKRGSYEQYF.

This rearrangement joins TRBV11-2 to TRBJ1-4; 8 bases map to TRBD1. Germline CDR1 is SGHAT and CDR2 is FQNNGV. V shed 5 bases, J shed 3 bases, and the junction held 5 bases outside the gene matches. The CDR3 has 15 residues. In DNA form, the CDR3 reads TGTGCCAGCAGCGACAGGGGATCCCCTAATGAAAAACTGTTTTTT. Its translation: CASSDRGSPNEKLFF.

V gene TRBV3-1 (or the pseudogene TRBV3-2) combines with J gene TRBJ2-3, with D possibly TRBD1 on 5 matching bases. This CDR3 has 15 residues. Trimming took 3 bases from V and 1 from J, leaving 11 bases between them. The germline CDR1 and CDR2 sequences are LGHDT and YNNKEL (reference sequence). The chain's CDR3 is CASSQTDTRTDTQYF. The CDR3, as DNA: TGTGCCAGCAGCCAGACGGACACCCGCACAGATACGCAGTATTTT.

The CDR3 region is CASSPGTSGYTGELFF. The CDR3 coding sequence is TGTGCCAGCAGCCCAGGGACTAGCGGATACACCGGGGAGCTGTTTTTT. The V call is TRBV9, the J call TRBJ2-2, with TRBD2 matching 11 bases. CDR3 length: 16 amino acids. CDR1 is SGDLS, CDR2 YYNGEE, per germline. V was clipped by 4 bases and J by 3 bases; unmatched bases: 5.

This chain uses TRBV6-5 with TRBJ2-1, with 12 bases fitting TRBD2. The CDR3 length is 15 residues. V lost 6 bases, J lost 8 bases, and 8 bases stayed unmatched. CDR1 MNHEY and CDR2 SVGAGI come from the germline V gene. Here the CDR3 reads CASRLRLAGVDEQFF. As DNA, the CDR3 is TGTGCCAGCAGGCTCCGACTAGCGGGAGTGGATGAGCAGTTCTTC.

The V gene is TRBV11-3, the J gene TRBJ1-1; the D is unclear. V was pared by 1 base and J by 4 bases, with 7 bases between. The CDR3 consists of 13 residues. Germline V gene sequence: CDR1 SGHNT, CDR2 YENEEA. The CDR3 spells CASSLGQGTEAFF. The CDR3, as DNA: TGTGCCAGCAGCTTAGGACAAGGCACTGAAGCTTTCTTT.

The rearrangement uses TRBV18 and TRBJ2-7; D may be TRBD2 (6 bases). V lost 5 bases and J lost 2, with 10 bases in between. The CDR3 has 13 residues. Germline values: CDR1 KGHSH, CDR2 LQKENI. DNA for the CDR3: TGTGCCAGCTCAGCGGGACCGACCTACGAGCAGTACTTC. The encoded protein is CASSAGPTYEQYF.

The genes are TRBV2 and TRBJ2-5, with D maybe TRBD1 (5 bases). The germline V gene has CDR1 SNHLY and CDR2 FYNNEI. Trimming removed 4 bases from V and 3 bases from J, with 12 bases in between. The CDR3 is 14 residues long. CDR3: CASSGLSREETQYF. CDR3 coding DNA: TGTGCCAGCAGTGGTCTTAGCAGGGAAGAGACCCAGTACTTC. The full variable domain, in which reference TRBV2 and TRBJ2-5 provide the parts outside the CDR3, is EPEVTQTPSHQVTQMGQEVILRCVPISNHLYFYWYRQILGQKVEFLVSFYNNEISEKSEIFDDQFSVERPDGSNFTLKIRSTKLEDSAMYFCASSGLSREETQYFGPGTRLLVL.